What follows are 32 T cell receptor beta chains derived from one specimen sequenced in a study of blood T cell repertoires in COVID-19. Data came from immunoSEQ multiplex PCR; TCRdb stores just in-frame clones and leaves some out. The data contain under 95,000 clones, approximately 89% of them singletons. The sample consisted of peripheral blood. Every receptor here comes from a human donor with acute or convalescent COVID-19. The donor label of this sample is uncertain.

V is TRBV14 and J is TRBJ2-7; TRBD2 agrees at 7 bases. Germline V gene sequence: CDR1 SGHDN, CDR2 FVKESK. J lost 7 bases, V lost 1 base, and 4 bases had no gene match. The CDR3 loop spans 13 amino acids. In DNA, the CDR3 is TGTGCCAGCAGCCAAGTGGGGCGGGGGGAGCAGTACTTC. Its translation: CASSQVGRGEQYF.

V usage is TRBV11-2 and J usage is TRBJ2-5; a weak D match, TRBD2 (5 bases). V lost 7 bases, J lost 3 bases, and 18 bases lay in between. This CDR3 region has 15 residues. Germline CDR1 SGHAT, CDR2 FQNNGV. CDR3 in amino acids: CASTPGPGSEETQYF. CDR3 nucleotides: TGTGCCAGCACCCCGGGCCCGGGAAGCGAAGAGACCCAGTACTTC.

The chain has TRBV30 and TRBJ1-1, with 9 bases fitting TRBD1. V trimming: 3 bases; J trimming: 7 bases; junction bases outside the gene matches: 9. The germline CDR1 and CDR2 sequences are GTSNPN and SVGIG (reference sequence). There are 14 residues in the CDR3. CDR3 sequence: CAWRLRDRVGEAFF. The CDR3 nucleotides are TGTGCCTGGAGGCTACGGGACAGGGTGGGTGAAGCTTTCTTT.

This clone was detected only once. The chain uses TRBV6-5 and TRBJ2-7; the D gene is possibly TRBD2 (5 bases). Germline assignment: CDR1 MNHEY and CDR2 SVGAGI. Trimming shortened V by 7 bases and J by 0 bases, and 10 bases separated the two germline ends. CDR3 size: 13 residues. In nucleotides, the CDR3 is TGTGCCAGCAAGGACTTTTCCTCCTACGAGCAGTACTTC. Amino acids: CASKDFSSYEQYF.

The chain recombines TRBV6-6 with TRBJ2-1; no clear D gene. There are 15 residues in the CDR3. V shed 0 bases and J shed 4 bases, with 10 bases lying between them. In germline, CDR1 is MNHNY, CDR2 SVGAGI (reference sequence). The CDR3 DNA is TGTGCCAGCAGTTACTCGAGTTACCCATACAATGAGCAGTTCTTC. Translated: CASSYSSYPYNEQFF.

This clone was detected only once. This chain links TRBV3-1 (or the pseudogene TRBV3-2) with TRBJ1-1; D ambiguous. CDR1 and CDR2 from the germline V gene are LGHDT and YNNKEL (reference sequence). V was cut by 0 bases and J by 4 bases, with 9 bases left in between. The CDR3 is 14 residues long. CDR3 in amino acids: CASSQDLSGTEAFF. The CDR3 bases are TGTGCCAGCAGCCAAGATTTGTCAGGCACTGAAGCTTTCTTT.

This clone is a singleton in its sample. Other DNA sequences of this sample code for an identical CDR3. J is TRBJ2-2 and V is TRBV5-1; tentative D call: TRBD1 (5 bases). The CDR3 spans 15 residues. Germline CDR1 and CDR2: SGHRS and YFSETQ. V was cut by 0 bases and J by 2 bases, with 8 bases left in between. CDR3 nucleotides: TGCGCCAGCAGCTTGGTGGGGCCAAACACCGGGGAGCTGTTTTTT. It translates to CASSLVGPNTGELFF. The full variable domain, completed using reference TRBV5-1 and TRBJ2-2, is KAGVTQTPRYLIKTRGQQVTLSCSPISGHRSVSWYQQTPGQGLQFLFEYFSETQRNKGNFPGRFSGRQFSNSRSEMNVSTLELGDSALYLCASSLVGPNTGELFFGEGSRLTVL.

The CDR3 sequence: CASTSGGVHEQYF. CDR3 sequence (DNA): TGTGCCAGCACCTCGGGAGGGGTCCACGAGCAGTACTTC. The V gene is TRBV28, the J gene TRBJ2-7, with 8 bases aligning to TRBD2. The V gene end was trimmed by 7 bases and the J gene end by 5 bases; junction bases not matched to a gene: 7. CDR1 is MDHEN, CDR2 SYDVKM, per germline. This CDR3 is 13 amino acids long.

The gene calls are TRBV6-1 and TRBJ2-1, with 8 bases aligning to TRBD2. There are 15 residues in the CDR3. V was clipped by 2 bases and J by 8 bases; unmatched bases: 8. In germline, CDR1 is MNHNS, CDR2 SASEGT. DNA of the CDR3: TGTGCCAGCAGTGAAACGGGACTAGTTAATCATGAGCAGTTCTTC. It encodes CASSETGLVNHEQFF.

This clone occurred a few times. The CDR3 is CASKWQANTEAFF. In DNA form, the CDR3 reads TGCGCCAGCAAGTGGCAGGCGAACACTGAAGCTTTCTTT. The J gene is TRBJ1-1, the V gene TRBV5-1; D is ambiguous. The CDR3 runs 13 residues. CDR1 and CDR2 from the germline V gene are SGHRS and YFSETQ. The V and J ends lost 6 bases and 1 base respectively, with 10 bases between them.

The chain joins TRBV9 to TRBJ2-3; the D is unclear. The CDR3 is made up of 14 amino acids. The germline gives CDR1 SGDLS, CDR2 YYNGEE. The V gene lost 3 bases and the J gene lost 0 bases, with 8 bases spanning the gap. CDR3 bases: TGTGCCAGCAGCGATCCTTCTAGCACAGATACGCAGTATTTT. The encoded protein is CASSDPSSTDTQYF.

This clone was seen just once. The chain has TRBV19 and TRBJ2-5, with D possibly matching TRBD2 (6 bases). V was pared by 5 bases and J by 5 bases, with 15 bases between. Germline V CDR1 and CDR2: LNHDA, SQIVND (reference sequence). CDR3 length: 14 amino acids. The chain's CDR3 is CASSSGTGGETQYF. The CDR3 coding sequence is TGTGCCAGTAGTTCGGGGACCGGAGGGGAGACCCAGTACTTC.

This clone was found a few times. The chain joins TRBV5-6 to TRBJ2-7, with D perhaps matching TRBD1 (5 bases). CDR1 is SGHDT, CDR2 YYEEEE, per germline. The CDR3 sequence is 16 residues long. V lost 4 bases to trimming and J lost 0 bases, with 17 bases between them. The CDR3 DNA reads TGTGCCAGCAGCCAGCGCATCAGGGCTAGCTCCTACGAGCAGTACTTC. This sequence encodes CASSQRIRASSYEQYF. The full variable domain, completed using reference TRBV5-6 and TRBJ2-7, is DAGVTQSPTHLIKTRGQQVTLRCSPKSGHDTVSWYQQALGQGPQFIFQYYEEEERQRGNFPDRFSGHQFPNYSSELNVNALLLGDSALYLCASSQRIRASSYEQYFGPGTRLTVT.

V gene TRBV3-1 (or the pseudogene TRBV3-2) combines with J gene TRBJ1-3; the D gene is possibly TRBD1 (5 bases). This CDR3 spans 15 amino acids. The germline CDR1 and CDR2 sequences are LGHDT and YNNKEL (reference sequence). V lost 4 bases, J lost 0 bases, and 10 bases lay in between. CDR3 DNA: TGTGCCAGCAGCCGCGGGACGGTCTCTGGAAACACCATATATTTT. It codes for CASSRGTVSGNTIYF.

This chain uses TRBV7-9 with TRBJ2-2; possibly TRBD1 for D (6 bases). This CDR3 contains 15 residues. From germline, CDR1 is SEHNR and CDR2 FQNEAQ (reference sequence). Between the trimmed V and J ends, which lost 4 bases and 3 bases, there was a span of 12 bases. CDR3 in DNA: TGTGCCAGCAGCTCAGGGGAGTGGCACACCGGGGAGCTGTTTTTT. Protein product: CASSSGEWHTGELFF.

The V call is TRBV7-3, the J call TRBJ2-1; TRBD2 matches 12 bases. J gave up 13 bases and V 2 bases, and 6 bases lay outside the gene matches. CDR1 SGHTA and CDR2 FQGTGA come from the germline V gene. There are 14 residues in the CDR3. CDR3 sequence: CASSLGLAGGQQFF. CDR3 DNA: TGTGCCAGCAGCTTAGGCCTAGCGGGGGGGCAACAGTTCTTC.

This CDR3 reads CASSGQGSTEAFF. Here the CDR3 DNA reads TGCGCCAGCAGCGGACAGGGGAGCACTGAAGCTTTCTTT. The chain is built from TRBV4-1 and TRBJ1-1; TRBD1 matches 9 bases. CDR1 is MGHRA, CDR2 YSYEKL, per germline. The CDR3 covers 13 residues. The junction had 2 bases not matched to a gene; V was cut back by 5 bases and J by 4 bases.

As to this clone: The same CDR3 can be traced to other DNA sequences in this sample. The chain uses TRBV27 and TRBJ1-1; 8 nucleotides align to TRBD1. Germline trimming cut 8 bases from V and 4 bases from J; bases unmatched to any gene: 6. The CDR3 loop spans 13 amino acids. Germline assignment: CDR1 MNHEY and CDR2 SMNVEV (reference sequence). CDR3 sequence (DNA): TGTGCCAGCCGCCCTACAGGGGGCACTGAAGCTTTCTTT. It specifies CASRPTGGTEAFF.

CDR3 DNA: TGTGCCAGTAGTATAGGCGGCAGAATAAATTCACCCCTCCACTTT. Translated: CASSIGGRINSPLHF. The rearrangement joins TRBV19 to TRBJ1-6; D is undetermined. The CDR3 is 15 amino acids. The V gene lost 1 base and the J gene lost 7 bases, with 11 bases spanning the gap. CDR1 and CDR2 from the germline V gene are LNHDA and SQIVND (reference sequence).

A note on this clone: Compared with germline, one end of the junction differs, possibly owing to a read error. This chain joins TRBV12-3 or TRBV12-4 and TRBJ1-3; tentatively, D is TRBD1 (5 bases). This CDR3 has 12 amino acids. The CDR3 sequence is CASSTWGGIRNF. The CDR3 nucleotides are TGTGCCAGCAGCACATGGGGGGGGATTAGAAATTTT.

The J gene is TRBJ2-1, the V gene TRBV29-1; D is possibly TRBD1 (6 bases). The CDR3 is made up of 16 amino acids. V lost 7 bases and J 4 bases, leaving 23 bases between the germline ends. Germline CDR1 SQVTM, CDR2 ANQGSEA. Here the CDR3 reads CSGKLVPGTMYNEQFF. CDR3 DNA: TGCAGCGGTAAATTGGTTCCCGGGACAATGTACAATGAGCAGTTCTTC.

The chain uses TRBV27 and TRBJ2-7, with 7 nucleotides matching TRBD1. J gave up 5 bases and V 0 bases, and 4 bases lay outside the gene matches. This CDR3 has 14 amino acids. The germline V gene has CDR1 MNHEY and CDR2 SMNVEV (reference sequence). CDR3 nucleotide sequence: TGTGCCAGCAGTTTATCCACGAGGGGGCACGAGCAGTACTTC. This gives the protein CASSLSTRGHEQYF.

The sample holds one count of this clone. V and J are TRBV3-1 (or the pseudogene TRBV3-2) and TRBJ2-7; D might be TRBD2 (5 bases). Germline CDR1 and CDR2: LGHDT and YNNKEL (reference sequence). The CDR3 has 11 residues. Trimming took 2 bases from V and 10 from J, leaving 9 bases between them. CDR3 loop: CASSQIGVQYF. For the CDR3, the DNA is TGTGCCAGCAGCCAAATCGGGGTACAGTACTTC.

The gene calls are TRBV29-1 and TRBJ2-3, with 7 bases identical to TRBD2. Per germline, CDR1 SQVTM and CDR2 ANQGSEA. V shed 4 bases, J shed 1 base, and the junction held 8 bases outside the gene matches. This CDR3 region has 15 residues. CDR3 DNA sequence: TGCAGCGTTGCGGGCGGGGGACGGGGCACAGATACGCAGTATTTT. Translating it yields CSVAGGGRGTDTQYF.

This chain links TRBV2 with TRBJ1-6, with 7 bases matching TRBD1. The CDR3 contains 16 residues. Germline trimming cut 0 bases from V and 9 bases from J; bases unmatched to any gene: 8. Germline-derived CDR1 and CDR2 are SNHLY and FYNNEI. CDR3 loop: CASSEAMTGRRSPLHF. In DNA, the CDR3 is TGTGCCAGCAGTGAAGCCATGACAGGGCGGCGTTCACCCCTCCACTTT.

CDR3: CATSRDQGRGRGQETQYF. In DNA, the CDR3 is TGTGCCACCAGCAGAGATCAGGGCAGGGGAAGGGGTCAAGAGACCCAGTACTTC. The chain carries TRBV15 and TRBJ2-5; a possible D gene is TRBD1 (6 bases). The CDR3 has 18 residues. Trimming stripped 0 bases from V and 2 bases from J, with 19 bases between. The germline V gene has CDR1 LNHNV and CDR2 YYDKDF (reference sequence). The full variable domain, in which reference TRBV15 and TRBJ2-5 provide the parts outside the CDR3, is DAMVIQNPRYQVTQFGKPVTLSCSQTLNHNVMYWYQQKSSQAPKLLFHYYDKDFNNEADTPDNFQSRRPNTSFCFLDIRSPGLGDTAMYLCATSRDQGRGRGQETQYFGPGTRLLVL.

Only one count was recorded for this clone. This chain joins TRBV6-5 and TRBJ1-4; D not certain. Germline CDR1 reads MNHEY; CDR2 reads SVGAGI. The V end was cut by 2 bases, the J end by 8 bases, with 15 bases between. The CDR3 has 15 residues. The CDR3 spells CASSYQLEGGEKLFF. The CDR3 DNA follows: TGTGCCAGCAGTTACCAGTTGGAGGGCGGGGAAAAACTGTTTTTT.

The CDR3 nucleotides read TGTGCCAGCAGCCTCGGGACAGGGGGCATGGGTGGCTACACCTTC. Translating it yields CASSLGTGGMGGYTF. This chain connects TRBV3-1 (or the pseudogene TRBV3-2) to TRBJ1-2; 12 nucleotides align to TRBD1. Germline V lookup: CDR1 LGHDT, CDR2 YNNKEL (reference sequence). The V segment lost 4 bases and the J segment 7 bases; nucleotides outside the gene matches: 7. This CDR3 is 15 amino acids long.

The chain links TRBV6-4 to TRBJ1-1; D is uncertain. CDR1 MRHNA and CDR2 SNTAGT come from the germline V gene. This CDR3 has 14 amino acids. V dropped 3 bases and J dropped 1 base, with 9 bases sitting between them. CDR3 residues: CASSERLGNTEAFF. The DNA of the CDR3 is TGTGCCAGCAGTGAAAGACTGGGGAACACTGAAGCTTTCTTT.

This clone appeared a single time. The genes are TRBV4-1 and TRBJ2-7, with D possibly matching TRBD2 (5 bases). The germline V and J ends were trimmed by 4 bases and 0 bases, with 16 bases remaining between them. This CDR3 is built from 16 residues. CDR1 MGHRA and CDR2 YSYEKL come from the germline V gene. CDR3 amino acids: CASSLAKRTDSYEQYF. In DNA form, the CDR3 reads TGCGCCAGCAGCCTCGCAAAGCGGACTGACTCCTACGAGCAGTACTTC.

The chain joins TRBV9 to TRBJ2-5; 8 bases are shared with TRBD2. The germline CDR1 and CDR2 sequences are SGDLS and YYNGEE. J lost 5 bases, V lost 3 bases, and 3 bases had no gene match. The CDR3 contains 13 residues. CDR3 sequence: CASSGTSSETQYF. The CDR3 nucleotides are TGTGCCAGCAGCGGGACTAGCAGTGAGACCCAGTACTTC.

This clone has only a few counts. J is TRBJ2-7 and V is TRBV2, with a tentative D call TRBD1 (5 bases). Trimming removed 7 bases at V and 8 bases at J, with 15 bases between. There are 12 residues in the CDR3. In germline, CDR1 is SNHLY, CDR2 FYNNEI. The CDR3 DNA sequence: TGTGCCAGCACTACAGGAACCCTACAGCAGTACTTC. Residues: CASTTGTLQQYF.